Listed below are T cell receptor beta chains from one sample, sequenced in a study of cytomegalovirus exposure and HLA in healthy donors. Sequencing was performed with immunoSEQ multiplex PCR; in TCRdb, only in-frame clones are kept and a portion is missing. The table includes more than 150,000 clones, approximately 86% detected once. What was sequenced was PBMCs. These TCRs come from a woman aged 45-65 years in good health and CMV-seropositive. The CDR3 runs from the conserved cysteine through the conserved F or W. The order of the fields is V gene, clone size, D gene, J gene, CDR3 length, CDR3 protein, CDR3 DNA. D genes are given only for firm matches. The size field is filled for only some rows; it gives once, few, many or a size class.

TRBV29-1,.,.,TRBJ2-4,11,CRKDGGNIQYF,TGCAGGAAGGATGGCGGAAACATTCAGTACTTC
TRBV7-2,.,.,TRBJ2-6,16,CASSLVASSGANVLTF,TGTGCCAGCAGCTTAGTGGCTTCCTCTGGGGCCAACGTCCTGACTTTC
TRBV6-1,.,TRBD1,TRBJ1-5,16,CASSERVGQGNQPQHF,TGTGCCAGCAGTGAAAGGGTGGGACAGGGTAATCAGCCCCAGCATTTT
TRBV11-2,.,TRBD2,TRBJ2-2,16,CASSFGAGGTGGELFF,TGTGCCAGCAGCTTTGGAGCGGGGGGGACGGGCGGGGAGCTGTTTTTT
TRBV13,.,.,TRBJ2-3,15,CASSGYREPTNTQYF,TGTGCCAGCAGCGGATACCGGGAGCCCACCAATACGCAGTATTTT
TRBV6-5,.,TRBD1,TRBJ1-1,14,CASSYLTGDTEAFF,TGTGCCAGCAGTTACTTGACAGGGGACACTGAAGCTTTCTTT
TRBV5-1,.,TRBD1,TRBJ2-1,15,CASSLTTGGRNEQFF,TGCGCCAGCAGCCTGACAACAGGGGGCCGCAATGAGCAGTTCTTC
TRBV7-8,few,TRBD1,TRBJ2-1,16,CASSPSTGRPYNEQFF,TGTGCCAGCAGCCCATCGACAGGGCGACCCTACAATGAGCAGTTCTTC
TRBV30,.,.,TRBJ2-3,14,CAWSVGGGTDTQYF,TGTGCCTGGAGTGTCGGGGGAGGCACAGATACGCAGTATTTT
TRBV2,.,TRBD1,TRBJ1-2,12,CASSHRGYGYTF,TGTGCCAGCAGCCACAGGGGCTATGGCTACACCTTC
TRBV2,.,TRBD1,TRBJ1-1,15,CASSFGGAGGTEAFF,TGTGCCAGCAGTTTCGGTGGGGCAGGGGGCACTGAAGCTTTCTTT
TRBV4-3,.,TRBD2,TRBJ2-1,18,CASSQDPEGSGAYNEQFF,TGCGCCAGCAGCCAAGATCCGGAGGGTAGCGGGGCCTACAATGAGCAGTTCTTC
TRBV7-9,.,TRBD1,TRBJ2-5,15,CASSRQGEGGETQYF,TGTGCCAGCAGCCGACAGGGCGAAGGAGGAGAGACCCAGTACTTC
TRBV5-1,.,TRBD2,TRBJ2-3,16,CASSPGLAGSSDTQYF,TGCGCCAGCTCGCCGGGACTAGCGGGGAGCTCAGATACGCAGTATTTT
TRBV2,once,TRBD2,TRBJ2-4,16,CASSDREAVWWDIQYF,TGTGCCAGCAGTGACCGGGAGGCAGTTTGGTGGGACATTCAGTACTTC
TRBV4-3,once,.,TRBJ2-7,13,CASSQDGGSEQYF,TGCGCCAGCAGCCAAGATGGGGGGAGCGAGCAGTACTTC
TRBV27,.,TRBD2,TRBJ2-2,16,CASSPSGGLRTGELFF,TGTGCCAGCAGTCCTAGCGGGGGGCTGAGAACCGGGGAGCTGTTTTTT
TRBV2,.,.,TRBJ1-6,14,CASKEQGYNSPLHF,TGTGCCAGCAAGGAACAGGGCTATAATTCACCCCTCCACTTT
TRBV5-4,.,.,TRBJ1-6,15,CASSLEGSADSPLHF,TGTGCCAGCAGCTTGGAAGGGAGCGCGGATTCACCCCTCCACTTT
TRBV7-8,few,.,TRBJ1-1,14,CASSPSARGTEAFF,TGTGCCAGCAGCCCTTCGGCCCGAGGGACTGAAGCTTTCTTT
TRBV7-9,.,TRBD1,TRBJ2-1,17,CASSSGGGQGARNEQFF,TGTGCCAGCAGCTCGGGAGGGGGACAGGGGGCCCGCAATGAGCAGTTCTTC
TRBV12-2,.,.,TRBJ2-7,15,CASRLRRDSSLEQYF,TGTGCAAGTCGCCTGCGCCGGGACTCCTCTCTGGAGCAGTACTTC
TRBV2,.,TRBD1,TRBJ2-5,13,CASRRTGKETQYF,TGTGCCAGCAGGAGGACAGGGAAAGAGACCCAGTACTTC
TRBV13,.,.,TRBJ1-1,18,CASSLWLKQGSGNTEAFF,TGTGCCAGTAGCTTATGGCTGAAGCAGGGATCCGGGAACACTGAAGCTTTCTTT
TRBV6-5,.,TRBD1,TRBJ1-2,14,CASSYISDREGYTF,TGTGCCAGCAGTTACATCTCGGACAGGGAGGGCTACACCTTC
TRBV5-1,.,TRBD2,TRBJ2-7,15,CASSLVPSGGVEQYF,TGCGCCAGCAGCTTGGTCCCTAGCGGGGGAGTCGAGCAGTACTTC
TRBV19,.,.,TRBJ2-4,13,CASSNTDRSIQYF,TGTGCCAGTAGTAACACCGACAGGAGCATTCAGTACTTC
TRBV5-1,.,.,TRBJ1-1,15,CASSLYREANTEAFF,TGCGCCAGCAGCTTGTACCGGGAAGCGAACACTGAAGCTTTCTTT
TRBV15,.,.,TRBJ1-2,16,CATSRDLNWGGEGYTF,TGTGCCACCAGCAGAGATCTTAACTGGGGGGGCGAGGGCTACACCTTC
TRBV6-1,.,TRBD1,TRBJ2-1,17,CASSDPNRDRGYNEQFF,TGTGCCAGCAGTGATCCTAACCGGGACAGGGGGTACAATGAGCAGTTCTTC
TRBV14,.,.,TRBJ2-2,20,CASSKEHFGRLTPNTGELFF,TGTGCCAGCAGCAAAGAACATTTTGGAAGATTGACTCCGAACACCGGGGAGCTGTTTTTT
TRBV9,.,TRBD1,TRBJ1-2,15,CASSVEVGTAYGYTF,TGTGCCAGCAGCGTAGAAGTCGGGACAGCTTATGGCTACACCTTC
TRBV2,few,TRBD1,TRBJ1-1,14,CASRPDRGPSEAFF,TGTGCCAGCAGGCCGGACAGGGGGCCTTCCGAAGCTTTCTTT
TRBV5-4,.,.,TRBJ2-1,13,CASRRQEYNEQFF,TGTGCCAGCAGACGACAGGAGTACAATGAGCAGTTCTTC
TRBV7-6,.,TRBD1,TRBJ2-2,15,CASSSGQGWTGELFF,TGTGCCAGCAGTTCGGGACAGGGGTGGACCGGGGAGCTGTTTTTT
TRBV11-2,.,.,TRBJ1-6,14,CASSSRQYNSPLHF,TGTGCCAGCAGCTCCCGACAGTATAATTCACCCCTCCACTTT
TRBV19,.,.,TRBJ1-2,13,CASTPGFGYGYTF,TGTGCCAGTACCCCGGGGTTCGGCTATGGCTACACCTTC
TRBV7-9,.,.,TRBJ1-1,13,CASSRYMNTEAFF,TGTGCCAGCTCCAGGTACATGAACACTGAAGCTTTCTTT
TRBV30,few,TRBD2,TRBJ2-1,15,CAWSVTGTSSNEQFF,TGTGCCTGGAGTGTTACCGGGACTAGCTCCAATGAGCAGTTCTTC
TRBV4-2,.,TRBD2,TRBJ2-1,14,CASSQQTSDGGQFF,TGTGCCAGCAGCCAACAAACTAGCGACGGGGGACAGTTCTTC
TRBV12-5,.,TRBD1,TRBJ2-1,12,CASGRTGLEQFF,TGTGCTAGTGGCCGGACAGGGCTTGAGCAGTTCTTC
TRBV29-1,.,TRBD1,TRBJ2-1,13,CSARDRGENEQFF,TGCAGCGCTCGGGACAGGGGAGAAAATGAGCAGTTCTTC
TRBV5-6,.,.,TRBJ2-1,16,CASSLPSTSSYNEQFF,TGTGCCAGCAGCTTGCCCTCCACTAGCTCCTACAATGAGCAGTTCTTC
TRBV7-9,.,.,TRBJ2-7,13,CASSLWSDYEQYF,TGTGCCAGCAGCTTATGGAGTGACTACGAGCAGTACTTC
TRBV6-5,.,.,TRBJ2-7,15,CASSYSGRGSYEQYF,TGTGCCAGCAGTTACTCGGGCAGGGGTTCCTACGAGCAGTACTTC
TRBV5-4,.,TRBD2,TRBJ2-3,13,CASTAGGADTQYF,TGTGCCAGCACCGCGGGGGGAGCCGATACGCAGTATTTT
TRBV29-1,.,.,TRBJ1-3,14,CSALDWDTGNTIYF,TGCAGCGCCCTAGACTGGGACACTGGAAACACCATATATTTT
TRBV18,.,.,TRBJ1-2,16,CASSRHTLGQNDGYTF,TGTGCCAGCTCACGCCACACCCTCGGACAGAATGATGGCTACACCTTC
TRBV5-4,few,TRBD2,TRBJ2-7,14,CASSPAGSAYEQYF,TGTGCCAGCAGCCCAGCGGGGTCCGCCTACGAGCAGTACTTC
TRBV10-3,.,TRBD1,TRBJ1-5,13,CATDDRGDQPQHF,TGTGCCACCGACGACAGGGGCGATCAGCCCCAGCATTTT
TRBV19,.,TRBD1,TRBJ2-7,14,CASSIGTGVYEQYF,TGTGCCAGTAGTATAGGGACAGGGGTCTACGAGCAGTACTTC